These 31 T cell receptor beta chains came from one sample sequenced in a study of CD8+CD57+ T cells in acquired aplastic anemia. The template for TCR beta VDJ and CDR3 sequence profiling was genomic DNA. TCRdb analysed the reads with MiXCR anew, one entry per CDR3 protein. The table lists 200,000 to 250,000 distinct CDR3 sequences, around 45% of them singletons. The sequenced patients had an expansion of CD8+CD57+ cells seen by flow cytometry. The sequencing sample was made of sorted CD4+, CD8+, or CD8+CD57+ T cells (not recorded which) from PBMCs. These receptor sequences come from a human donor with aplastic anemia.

In nucleotides, the CDR3 is TGTGCCAGCAGCTGGTACAGGGACCCCTACGAGCAGTACTTC. Residues: CASSWYRDPYEQYF. This rearrangement joins TRBV7-9 to TRBJ2-7; the D gene is possibly TRBD1 (6 bases). Trimming cost V 4 bases and J 2 bases, with 12 bases left between them. This CDR3 contains 14 residues. Germline CDR1 reads SEHNR; CDR2 reads FQNEAQ (reference sequence).

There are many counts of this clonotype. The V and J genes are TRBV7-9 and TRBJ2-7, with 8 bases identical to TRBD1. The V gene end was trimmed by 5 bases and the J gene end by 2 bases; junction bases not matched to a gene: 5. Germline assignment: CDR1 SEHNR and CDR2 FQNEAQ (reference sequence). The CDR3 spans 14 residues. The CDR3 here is CASSHDRGPYEQYF. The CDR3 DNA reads TGTGCCAGCAGCCATGACAGGGGACCCTACGAGCAGTACTTC.

DNA of the CDR3: TGTGCCAGCAGTTACGCTGGGAGCGCCGGGGAGCTGTTTTTT. Encoded protein: CASSYAGSAGELFF. V and J are TRBV6-6 and TRBJ2-2; maybe TRBD2 (5 bases). The germline V and J ends were trimmed by 2 bases and 6 bases, with 10 bases remaining between them. The CDR3 totals 14 residues. In germline, CDR1 is MNHNY, CDR2 SVGAGI (reference sequence).

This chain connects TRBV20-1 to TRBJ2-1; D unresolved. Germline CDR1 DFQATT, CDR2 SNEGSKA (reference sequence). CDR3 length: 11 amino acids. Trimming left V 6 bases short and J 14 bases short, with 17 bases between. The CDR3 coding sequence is TGCAGTGCCCAGGACCCTCCTTGGAAGTTCTTC. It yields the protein CSAQDPPWKFF.

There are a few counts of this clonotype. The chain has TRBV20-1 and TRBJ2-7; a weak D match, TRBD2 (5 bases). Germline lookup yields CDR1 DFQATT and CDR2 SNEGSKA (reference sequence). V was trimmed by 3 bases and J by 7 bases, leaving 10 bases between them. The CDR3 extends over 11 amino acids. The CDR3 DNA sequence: TGCAGTGCTAGGCTGACGGGGGAGCAGTACTTC. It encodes CSARLTGEQYF.

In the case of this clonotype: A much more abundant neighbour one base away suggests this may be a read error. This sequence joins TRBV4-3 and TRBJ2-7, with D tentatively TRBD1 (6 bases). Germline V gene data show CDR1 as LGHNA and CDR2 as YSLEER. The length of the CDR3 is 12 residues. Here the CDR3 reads CASGQGGDEQYF. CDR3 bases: TGCGCCAGCGGCCAAGGGGGAGACGAGCAGTACTTC.

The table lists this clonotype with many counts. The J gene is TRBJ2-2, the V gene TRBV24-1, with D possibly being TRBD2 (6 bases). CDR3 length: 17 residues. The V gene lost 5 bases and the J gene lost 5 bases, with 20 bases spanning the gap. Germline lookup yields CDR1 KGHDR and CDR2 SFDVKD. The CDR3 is CATSGRGGEGKTGELFF. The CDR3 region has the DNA TGTGCCACCAGTGGCCGCGGCGGGGAAGGAAAGACCGGGGAGCTGTTTTTT.

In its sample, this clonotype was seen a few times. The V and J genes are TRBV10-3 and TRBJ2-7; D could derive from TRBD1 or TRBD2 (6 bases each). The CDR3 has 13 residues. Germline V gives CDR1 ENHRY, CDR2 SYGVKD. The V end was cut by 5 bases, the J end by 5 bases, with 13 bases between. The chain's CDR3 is CAISPGAVDEQYF. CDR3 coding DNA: TGTGCCATCAGTCCGGGGGCAGTGGACGAGCAGTACTTC.

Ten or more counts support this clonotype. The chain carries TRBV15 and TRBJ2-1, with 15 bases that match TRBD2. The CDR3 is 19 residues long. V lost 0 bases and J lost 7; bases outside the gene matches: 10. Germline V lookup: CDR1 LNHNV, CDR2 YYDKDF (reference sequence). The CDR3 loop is CATSREGLAGGRSRNEQFF. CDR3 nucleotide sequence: TGTGCCACCAGCAGAGAGGGACTAGCGGGAGGCCGTTCCAGGAATGAGCAGTTCTTC.

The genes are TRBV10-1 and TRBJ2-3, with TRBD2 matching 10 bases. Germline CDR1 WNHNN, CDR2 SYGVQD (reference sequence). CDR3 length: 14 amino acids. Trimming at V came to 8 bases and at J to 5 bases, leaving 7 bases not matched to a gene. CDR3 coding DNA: TGCGCCAGCGGCAGCGGGAGGGCAGGAGATACGCAGTATTTT. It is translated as CASGSGRAGDTQYF.

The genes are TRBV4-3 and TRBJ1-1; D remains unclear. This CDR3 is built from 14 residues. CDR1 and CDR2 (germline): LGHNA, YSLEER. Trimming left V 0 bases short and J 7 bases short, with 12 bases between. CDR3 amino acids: CASSQEQTFGEAFF. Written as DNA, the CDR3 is TGCGCCAGCAGCCAAGAACAGACCTTCGGTGAAGCTTTCTTT.

In DNA, the CDR3 is TGCAGCGTTGGAGGACTAGCGGGGCTCTCCGAGCAGTACTTC. Translating gives CSVGGLAGLSEQYF. The chain employs TRBV29-1 and TRBJ2-7; TRBD2 aligns across 12 bases. Germline V gene data show CDR1 as SQVTM and CDR2 as ANQGSEA. Losses at the gene ends were 4 bases for V and 6 bases for J; bases not matched to a gene: 7. CDR3 length: 14 residues.

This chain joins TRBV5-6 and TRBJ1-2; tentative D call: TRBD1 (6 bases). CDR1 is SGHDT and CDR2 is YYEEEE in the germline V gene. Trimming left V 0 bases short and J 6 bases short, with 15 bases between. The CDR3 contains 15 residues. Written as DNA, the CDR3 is TGTGCCAGCAGCTTGGATCCGGGAGGGGGGAATGGCTACACCTTC. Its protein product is CASSLDPGGGNGYTF.

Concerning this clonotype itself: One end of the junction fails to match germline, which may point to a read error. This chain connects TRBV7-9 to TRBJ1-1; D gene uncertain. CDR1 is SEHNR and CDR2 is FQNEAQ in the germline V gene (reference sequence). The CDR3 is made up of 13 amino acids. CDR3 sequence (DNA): TGTGCCCGCAGCTTCCCCGGTAACACTGAAGCTTTCTTT. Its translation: CARSFPGNTEAFF.

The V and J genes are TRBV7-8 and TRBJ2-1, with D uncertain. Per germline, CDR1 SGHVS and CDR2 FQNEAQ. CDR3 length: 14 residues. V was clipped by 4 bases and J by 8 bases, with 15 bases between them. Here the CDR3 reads CASSSHTLSHEQFF. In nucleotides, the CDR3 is TGTGCCAGCAGCTCCCACACCCTATCTCATGAGCAGTTCTTC. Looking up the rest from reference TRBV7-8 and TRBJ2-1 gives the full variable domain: GAGVSQSPRYKVAKRGQDVALRCDPISGHVSLFWYQQALGQGPEFLTYFQNEAQLDKSGLPSDRFFAERPEGSVSTLKIQRTQQEDSAVYLCASSSHTLSHEQFFGPGTRLTVL.

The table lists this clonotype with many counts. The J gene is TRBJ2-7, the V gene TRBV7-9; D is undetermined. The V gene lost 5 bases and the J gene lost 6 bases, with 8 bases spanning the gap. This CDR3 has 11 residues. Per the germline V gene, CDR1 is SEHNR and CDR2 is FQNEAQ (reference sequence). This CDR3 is CASSPSPEQYF. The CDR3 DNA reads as TGTGCCAGCAGCCCTTCGCCCGAGCAGTACTTC.

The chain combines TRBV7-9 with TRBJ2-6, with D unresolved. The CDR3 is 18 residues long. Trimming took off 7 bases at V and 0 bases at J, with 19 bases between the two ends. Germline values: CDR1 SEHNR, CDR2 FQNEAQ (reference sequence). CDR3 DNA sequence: TGTGCCAGCATACTCGAACCTATTGGGGTCTCTGGGGCCAACGTCCTGACTTTC. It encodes CASILEPIGVSGANVLTF.

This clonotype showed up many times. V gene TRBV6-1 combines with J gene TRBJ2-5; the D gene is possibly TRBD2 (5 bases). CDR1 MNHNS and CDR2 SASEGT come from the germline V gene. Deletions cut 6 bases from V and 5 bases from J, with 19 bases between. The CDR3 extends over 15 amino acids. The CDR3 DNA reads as TGTGCCAGCAGCGAGGACCGGGATATAGTGGAGACCCAGTACTTC. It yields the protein CASSEDRDIVETQYF.

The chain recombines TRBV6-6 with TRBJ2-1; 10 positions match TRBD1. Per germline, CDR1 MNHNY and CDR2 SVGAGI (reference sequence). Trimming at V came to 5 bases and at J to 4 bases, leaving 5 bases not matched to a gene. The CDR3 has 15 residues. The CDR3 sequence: CASSERQGAYNEQFF. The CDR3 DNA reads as TGTGCCAGCAGTGAAAGACAGGGGGCTTACAATGAGCAGTTCTTC.

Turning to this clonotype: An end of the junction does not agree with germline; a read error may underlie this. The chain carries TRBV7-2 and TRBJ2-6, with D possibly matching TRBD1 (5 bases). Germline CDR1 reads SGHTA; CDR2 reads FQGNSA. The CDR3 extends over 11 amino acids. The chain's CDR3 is CASSQGATEAF. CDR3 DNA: TGTGCCAGCAGCCAAGGGGCCACTGAAGCTTTC.

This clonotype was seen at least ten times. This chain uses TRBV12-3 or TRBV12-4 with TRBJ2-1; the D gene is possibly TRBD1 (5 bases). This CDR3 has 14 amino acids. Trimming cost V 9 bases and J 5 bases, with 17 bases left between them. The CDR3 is CASRRQGSHNEQFF. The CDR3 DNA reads TGTGCCAGTCGACGGCAGGGATCCCACAATGAGCAGTTCTTC.

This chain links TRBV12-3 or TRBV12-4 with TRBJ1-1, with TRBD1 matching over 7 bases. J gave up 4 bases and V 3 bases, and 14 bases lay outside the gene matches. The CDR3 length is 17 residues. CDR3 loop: CASSFSIHDRVGTEAFF. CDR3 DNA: TGTGCCAGCAGTTTCTCCATCCACGACAGGGTCGGCACTGAAGCTTTCTTT.

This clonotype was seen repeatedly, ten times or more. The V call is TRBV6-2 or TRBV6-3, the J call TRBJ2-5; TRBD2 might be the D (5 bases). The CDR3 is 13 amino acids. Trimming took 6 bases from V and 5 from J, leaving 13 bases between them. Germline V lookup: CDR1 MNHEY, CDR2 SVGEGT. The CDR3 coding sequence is TGTGCCAGCAGCATGTATTCGGGGGAGACCCAGTACTTC. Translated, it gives CASSMYSGETQYF.

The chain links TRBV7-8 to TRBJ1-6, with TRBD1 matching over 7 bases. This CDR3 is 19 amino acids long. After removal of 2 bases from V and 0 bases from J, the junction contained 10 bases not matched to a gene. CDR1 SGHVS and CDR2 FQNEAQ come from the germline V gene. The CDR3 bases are TGTGCCAGCAGCTTATTGGCAGGACAGGCGAGCTCCTATAATTCACCCCTCCACTTT. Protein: CASSLLAGQASSYNSPLHF. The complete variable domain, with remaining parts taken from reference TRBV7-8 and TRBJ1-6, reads GAGVSQSPRYKVAKRGQDVALRCDPISGHVSLFWYQQALGQGPEFLTYFQNEAQLDKSGLPSDRFFAERPEGSVSTLKIQRTQQEDSAVYLCASSLLAGQASSYNSPLHFGNGTRLTVT.

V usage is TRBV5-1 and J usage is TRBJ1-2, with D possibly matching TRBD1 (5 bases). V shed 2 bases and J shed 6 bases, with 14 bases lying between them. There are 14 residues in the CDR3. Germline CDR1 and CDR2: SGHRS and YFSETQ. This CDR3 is CASSLTRQGDGYTF. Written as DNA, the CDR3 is TGCGCCAGCAGCTTAACGAGGCAGGGAGATGGCTACACCTTC.

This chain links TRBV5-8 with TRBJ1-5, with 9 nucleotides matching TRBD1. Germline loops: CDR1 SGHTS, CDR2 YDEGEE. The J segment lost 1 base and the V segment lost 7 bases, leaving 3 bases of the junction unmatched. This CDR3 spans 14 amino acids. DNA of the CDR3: TGTGCCAGCCCCGGACAGGGGAGCAATCAGCCCCAGCATTTT. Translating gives CASPGQGSNQPQHF.

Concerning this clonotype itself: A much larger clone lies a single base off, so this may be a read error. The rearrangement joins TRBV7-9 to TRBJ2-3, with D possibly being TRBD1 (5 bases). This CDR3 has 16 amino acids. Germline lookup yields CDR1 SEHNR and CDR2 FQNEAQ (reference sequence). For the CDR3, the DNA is TGTGTCAGCAGCTTAACTCAGGGAATGGGCACAGATACGCAGTATTTT. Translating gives CVSSLTQGMGTDTQYF.

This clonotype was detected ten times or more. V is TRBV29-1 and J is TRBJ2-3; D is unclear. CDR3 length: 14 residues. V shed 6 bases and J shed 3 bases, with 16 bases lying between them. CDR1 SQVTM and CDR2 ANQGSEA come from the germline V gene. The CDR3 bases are TGCAGCGTCGGAAGGGCTGGCCGAACAGATACGCAGTATTTT. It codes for CSVGRAGRTDTQYF.

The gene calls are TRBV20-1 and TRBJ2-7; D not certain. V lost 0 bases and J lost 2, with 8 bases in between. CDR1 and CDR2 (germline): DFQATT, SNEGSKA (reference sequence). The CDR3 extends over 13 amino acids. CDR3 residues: CSARDTEAYEQYF. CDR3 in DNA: TGCAGTGCTAGAGATACGGAAGCCTACGAGCAGTACTTC.

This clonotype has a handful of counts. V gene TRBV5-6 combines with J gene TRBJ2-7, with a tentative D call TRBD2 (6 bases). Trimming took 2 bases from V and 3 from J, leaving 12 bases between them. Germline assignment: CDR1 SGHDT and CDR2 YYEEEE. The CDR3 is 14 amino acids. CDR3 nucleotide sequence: TGTGCCAGCAGCTTAGGGCGGGGTGGCTACGAGCAGTACTTC. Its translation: CASSLGRGGYEQYF.

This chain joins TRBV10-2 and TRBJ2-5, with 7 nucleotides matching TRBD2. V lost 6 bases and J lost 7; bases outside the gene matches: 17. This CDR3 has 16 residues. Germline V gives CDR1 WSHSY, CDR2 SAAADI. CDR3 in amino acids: CASSQTSEARELTQYF. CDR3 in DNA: TGCGCCAGCAGCCAAACTAGCGAAGCTAGGGAATTGACCCAGTACTTC.